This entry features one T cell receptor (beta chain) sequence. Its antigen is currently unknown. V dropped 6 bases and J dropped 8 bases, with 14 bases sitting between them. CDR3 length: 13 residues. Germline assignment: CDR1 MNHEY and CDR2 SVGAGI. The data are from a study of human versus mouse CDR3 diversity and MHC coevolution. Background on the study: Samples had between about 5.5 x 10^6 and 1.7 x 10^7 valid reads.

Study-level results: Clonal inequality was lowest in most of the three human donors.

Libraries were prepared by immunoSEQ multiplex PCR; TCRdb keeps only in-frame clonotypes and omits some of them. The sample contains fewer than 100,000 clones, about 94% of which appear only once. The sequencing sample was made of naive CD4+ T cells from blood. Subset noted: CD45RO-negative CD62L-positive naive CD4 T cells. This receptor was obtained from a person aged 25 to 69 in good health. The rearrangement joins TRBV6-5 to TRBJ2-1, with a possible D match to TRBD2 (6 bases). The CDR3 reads CASRRRGVDEQFF. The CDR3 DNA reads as TGTGCCAGCAGAAGGCGGGGTGTGGATGAGCAGTTCTTC.